These T cell receptor beta chains were read from a single sample in a study of shared clonotypes between healthy human individuals. Repertoires were generated with immunoSEQ multiplex PCR, while TCRdb's copy carries only in-frame clones and drops some. The profile shows about 2.4 million clones, approximately 93% of them singletons. Sequencing input: naive CD4+ T cells from PBMCs. The receptor source for this set is a man aged 18 to 30 in good health. Some clones in this sample may be carry-over from other donors' samples. CDR3s include the opening cysteine and the closing phenylalanine or tryptophan. The D gene is left open where the match is weak. Expanded clones get a size class; other rows say once, few or many, or leave the size out.

DNA	CDR3	V	J	size	D
TGTGCCAGCAGTCCCTACCCGGGACATCGAATGCTCGAGCAGTACTTC	CASSPYPGHRMLEQYF	TRBV2	TRBJ2-7	-	-
TGTGCCAGCGGGCCGGGACAGGGTCTCATCTCCCTCCACTTT	CASGPGQGLISLHF	TRBV6-1	TRBJ1-6	-	TRBD1
TGTGCCAGCAGCTTCGGGGCTTCAGTCTCCTACGAGCAGTACTTC	CASSFGASVSYEQYF	TRBV5-6	TRBJ2-7	few	-
TGTGCCAGCAGCCTCGCCAGGTTGAACACTGAAGCTTTCTTT	CASSLARLNTEAFF	TRBV11-2	TRBJ1-1	-	-
TGTGCCAGCAGCATAACAGGAAACTATGGCTACACCTTC	CASSITGNYGYTF	TRBV9	TRBJ1-2	few	-
TGTGCCAGCAGTTCTTTCCGCCAAATGAACACTGAAGCTTTCTTT	CASSSFRQMNTEAFF	TRBV28	TRBJ1-1	-	-
TGTGCCAGTAGGCCCCGTGGAATAAATCAGCCCCAGCATTTT	CASRPRGINQPQHF	TRBV19	TRBJ1-5	once	-
TGCAGCGTTGGTGGTCAGGGCAAGCCCCAGCATTTT	CSVGGQGKPQHF	TRBV29-1	TRBJ1-5	-	-
TGCAGCGTCCGAGCCCTACAAGAGACCCAGTACTTC	CSVRALQETQYF	TRBV29-1	TRBJ2-5	once	-
TGTGCCAGCATCGAAGGGGCCAGTACTGATACGCAGTATTTT	CASIEGASTDTQYF	TRBV6-6	TRBJ2-3	-	-
TGCAGCGTGACCCGACAGGCCAACACTGAAGCTTTCTTT	CSVTRQANTEAFF	TRBV29-1	TRBJ1-1	few	-
TGCGCCAGCAGCCGAGGCCGGCCGGAGACCCAGTACTTC	CASSRGRPETQYF	TRBV4-1	TRBJ2-5	-	-
TGTGCCAGCAATTACAGGTTTGGAGCTTTCTTT	CASNYRFGAFF	TRBV6-1	TRBJ1-1	-	-
TGTGCCAGCAGCTCACGGACAGGCCCCTACGAGCAGTACTTC	CASSSRTGPYEQYF	TRBV9	TRBJ2-7	-	TRBD1
TGTGCTAGTGGTTTGGTCGGACAGGCCTATGGCTACACCTTC	CASGLVGQAYGYTF	TRBV12-5	TRBJ1-2	once	TRBD1
TGTGCCAGCAGTTTTACAAGGCTCTCTGGAAACACCATATATTTT	CASSFTRLSGNTIYF	TRBV28	TRBJ1-3	-	-
TGTGCCAGCAGCGGAGAGGGGGGGCTGCCGGAGTCCCAGTACTTC	CASSGEGGLPESQYF	TRBV9	TRBJ2-5	-	-
TGCGCCAGCAGTGAAATCCCCCGGGACACAGAGTTTAGGAACATTCAGTACTTC	CASSEIPRDTEFRNIQYF	TRBV10-1	TRBJ2-4	once	-
TGTGCCAGTAGCCTGGACAGCCGAAGGACTGAAGCTTTCTTT	CASSLDSRRTEAFF	TRBV19	TRBJ1-1	-	-
TGCAGCGTTATTGCCGGGACAGGGGCCAGCTATGGCTACACCTTC	CSVIAGTGASYGYTF	TRBV29-1	TRBJ1-2	-	TRBD1
TGTGCCAGCAATCGACCGGGACTAGGCTACAATGAGCAGTTCTTC	CASNRPGLGYNEQFF	TRBV28	TRBJ2-1	-	TRBD2
TGCGCCAGCAGCCATCCCTGGGGAGGGTCCGGGGGCGGGGAGCTGTTTTTT	CASSHPWGGSGGGELFF	TRBV4-1	TRBJ2-2	-	TRBD2
TGTGCCTGGAGTCCAAGGACTAGCGGGAAAGAGACCCAGTACTTC	CAWSPRTSGKETQYF	TRBV30	TRBJ2-5	-	TRBD2
TGTGCCAGCAGCCTAGCGGGAGGAGGGCAAGAGACCCAGTACTTC	CASSLAGGGQETQYF	TRBV6-4	TRBJ2-5	-	TRBD2
TGTGCCAGCAGCCTCGGGGGGGCACCTAATGAAAAACTGTTTTTT	CASSLGGAPNEKLFF	TRBV7-9	TRBJ1-4	-	-
TGTGCCAGCACCCCAATCGGGATACCCGGGGAGCTGTTTTTT	CASTPIGIPGELFF	TRBV28	TRBJ2-2	-	-
TGTGCCAGCAGTTACCCGGGACAGGGTACTGAAGCTTTCTTT	CASSYPGQGTEAFF	TRBV6-6	TRBJ1-1	-	TRBD1
TGTGCCAGCAGTTACTCGGGCGCCGGAGGGGCTAAAGCTTTCTTT	CASSYSGAGGAKAFF	TRBV6-5	TRBJ1-1	-	-
TGTGCCAGCAGGGGACAGGCAGAGACCCAGTACTTC	CASRGQAETQYF	TRBV2	TRBJ2-5	once	TRBD1
TGTGCCAGCAGTGACCCATTTACGGGATCCTATGGCTACACCTTC	CASSDPFTGSYGYTF	TRBV25-1	TRBJ1-2	-	-
TGCAGCGCCAAAGCTAGACAGGGCACAGATACGCAGTATTTT	CSAKARQGTDTQYF	TRBV29-1	TRBJ2-3	once	-
TGTGCCAGCAGTGAGTCCATGGGATACGAGCAGTACTTC	CASSESMGYEQYF	TRBV2	TRBJ2-7	-	-
TGTGCCAGCAGTCCCCTTTGGGCGGGAAGAGATACGCAGTATTTT	CASSPLWAGRDTQYF	TRBV27	TRBJ2-3	once	-
TGTGCCAGCAGTGGTAGCGGGAGTTCCTACGAGCAGTACTTC	CASSGSGSSYEQYF	TRBV6-1	TRBJ2-7	-	TRBD2
TGTGCCAGCAGCGTGAAGAGGACTAGCGGGACCTACGAGCAGTACTTC	CASSVKRTSGTYEQYF	TRBV9	TRBJ2-7	-	TRBD2
TGTGCCTGGAGTGTGTATCCTTACCGATACACCTTC	CAWSVYPYRYTF	TRBV30	TRBJ1-2	-	-
TGCGCCAGCAGCATCCCGACGACAGTGCCGAACACCGGGGAGCTGTTTTTT	CASSIPTTVPNTGELFF	TRBV5-1	TRBJ2-2	-	-
TGTGCCAGCAGTGAATTCCCAGGGGGCCCCGGGGAGCTGTTTTTT	CASSEFPGGPGELFF	TRBV25-1	TRBJ2-2	once	TRBD1
TGTGCCAGCAGCTTAAGTGCGGGGCCCTCTGGGGCCAACGTCCTGACTTTC	CASSLSAGPSGANVLTF	TRBV7-3	TRBJ2-6	-	-
TGCGCCAGCAGCCAAGACGGGAGGGTTGGCACAGATACGCAGTATTTT	CASSQDGRVGTDTQYF	TRBV4-1	TRBJ2-3	-	TRBD2
TGTGCCAGCTCACCGGGGTTCTCCTACGAGCAGTACTTC	CASSPGFSYEQYF	TRBV18	TRBJ2-7	-	-
TGTGCCAGCAGCGCCCAGGGCCACACTGAAGCTTTCTTT	CASSAQGHTEAFF	TRBV7-3	TRBJ1-1	-	-
TGTGCCAGCAGCGCGGGACAGGGGGCTGGATTTTGGCATCCCGGGGAGCTGTTTTTT	CASSAGQGAGFWHPGELFF	TRBV9	TRBJ2-2	-	TRBD1
TGTGCCAGCAGGAGGGAGACAGGGGGAGCCAACGTCCTGACTTTC	CASRRETGGANVLTF	TRBV2	TRBJ2-6	-	TRBD1
TGTGCCATAAGTTTAGCGGGAGGGCGACTCTACGAGCAGTACTTC	CAISLAGGRLYEQYF	TRBV10-3	TRBJ2-7	-	TRBD2
TGTGCCAGCAGCCCTAACTTTCTCGGACCAAACACCGGGGAGCTGTTTTTT	CASSPNFLGPNTGELFF	TRBV9	TRBJ2-2	-	-
TGCGCCAGCAGCCAAGACGCCGGGAGAACTAGCGGGAGTATTGACGAGCAGTACTTC	CASSQDAGRTSGSIDEQYF	TRBV4-1	TRBJ2-7	once	TRBD2
TGTGCCAGCAGGGAGGATCAGGCTGGCTACACCTTC	CASREDQAGYTF	TRBV2	TRBJ1-2	few	-
TGTGCCAGCAGCCCCGGGGGTAGCGGGAGTTACGAGCAGTACTTC	CASSPGGSGSYEQYF	TRBV9	TRBJ2-7	-	TRBD2
TGTGCCAGCAGCTTAAAGGGGGGTACGCAGTATTTT	CASSLKGGTQYF	TRBV11-2	TRBJ2-3	-	-
TGTGCCAGCAGCTTAGGACTCCAGACAGGGCGCCCCGGGGGCTACACCTTC	CASSLGLQTGRPGGYTF	TRBV7-8	TRBJ1-2	-	TRBD1
TGTGCCAGCAGCCCCCAGAGGGTGAACACTGAAGCTTTCTTT	CASSPQRVNTEAFF	TRBV5-6	TRBJ1-1	-	-
TGTGCCAGCAGCCTCCAAAGGGGGTACACTGAAGCTTTCTTT	CASSLQRGYTEAFF	TRBV7-2	TRBJ1-1	-	-
TGTGCCTCAACAGCGAATAATTCACCCCTCCACTTT	CASTANNSPLHF	TRBV30	TRBJ1-6	-	-
TGTGCCAGCAGCCCTCAGGCCGGGACTAGCGGCCAAGAGACCCAGTACTTC	CASSPQAGTSGQETQYF	TRBV11-1	TRBJ2-5	-	TRBD2
TGTGCCAGCTCGGATCTGAACGGGGCCACTGAAGCTTTCTTT	CASSDLNGATEAFF	TRBV18	TRBJ1-1	-	-
TGTGCCAGCAGAAGGCCCCAGGGCGAGCAGTACTTC	CASRRPQGEQYF	TRBV6-1	TRBJ2-7	once	-